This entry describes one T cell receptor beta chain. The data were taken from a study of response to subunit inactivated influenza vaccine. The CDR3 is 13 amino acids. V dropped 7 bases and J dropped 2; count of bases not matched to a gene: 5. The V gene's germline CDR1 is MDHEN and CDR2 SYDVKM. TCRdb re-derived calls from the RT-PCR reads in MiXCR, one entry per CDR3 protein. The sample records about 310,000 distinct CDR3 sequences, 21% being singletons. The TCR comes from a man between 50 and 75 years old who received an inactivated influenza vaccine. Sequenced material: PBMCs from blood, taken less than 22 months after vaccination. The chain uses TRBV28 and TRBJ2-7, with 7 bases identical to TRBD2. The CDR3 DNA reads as TGTGCCAGCACCTGGGGAGGGACCTACGAGCAGTACTTC. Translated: CASTWGGTYEQYF.